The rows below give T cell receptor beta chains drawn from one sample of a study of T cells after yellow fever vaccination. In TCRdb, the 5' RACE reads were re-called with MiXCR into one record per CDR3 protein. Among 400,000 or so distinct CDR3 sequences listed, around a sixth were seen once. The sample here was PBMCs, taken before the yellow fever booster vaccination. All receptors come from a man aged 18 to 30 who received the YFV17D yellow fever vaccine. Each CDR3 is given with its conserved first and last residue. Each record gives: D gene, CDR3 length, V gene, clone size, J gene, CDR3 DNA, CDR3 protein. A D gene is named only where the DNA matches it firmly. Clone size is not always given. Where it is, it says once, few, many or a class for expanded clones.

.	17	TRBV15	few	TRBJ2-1	TGTGCCACCAGCAGAGATAGCGCTCAAGTCGCCTACAATGAGCAGTTCTTC	CATSRDSAQVAYNEQFF
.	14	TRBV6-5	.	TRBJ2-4	TGTGCCAGCAGTTACTCAGGGTCGAGGAACATTCAGTACTTC	CASSYSGSRNIQYF
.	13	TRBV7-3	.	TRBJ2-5	TGTGCCAGCCGGGGTTGGCGTCCTGAGACCCAGTACTTC	CASRGWRPETQYF
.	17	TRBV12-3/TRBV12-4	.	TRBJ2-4	TGTGCCAGCAGCCCCGGGGGGCCCTCTTTAGCCAAAAACATTCAGTACTTC	CASSPGGPSLAKNIQYF
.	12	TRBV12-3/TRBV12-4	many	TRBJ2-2	TGTGCCAGCCGGGTAAACACCGGGGAGCTGTTTTTT	CASRVNTGELFF
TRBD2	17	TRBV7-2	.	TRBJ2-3	TGTGCCAGCAGCTTAGAGGGACTAGCGCCTAGCACAGATACGCAGTATTTT	CASSLEGLAPSTDTQYF
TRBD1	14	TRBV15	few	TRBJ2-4	TGTGCCACCAGCAGGAGACAGGGGGAAAACATTCAGTACTTC	CATSRRQGENIQYF
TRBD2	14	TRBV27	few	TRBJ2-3	TGTGTCTCTACGCGGGGGGGCCGGTCAGATACGCAGTATTTT	CVSTRGGRSDTQYF
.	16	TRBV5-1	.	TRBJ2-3	TGCGCCAGCAGCCCCCCGGGACACCCAAGCACAGATACGCAGTATTTT	CASSPPGHPSTDTQYF
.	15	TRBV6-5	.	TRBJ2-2	TGTGCCAGCAGTCTAGAACTCTTGAACACCGGGGAGCTGTTTTTT	CASSLELLNTGELFF
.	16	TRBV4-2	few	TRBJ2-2	TGTGCCAGCAGCCAAGTAGGGTACGAGGGATCCGGGGAGCTGTTTTTT	CASSQVGYEGSGELFF
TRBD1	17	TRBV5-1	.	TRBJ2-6	TGCGCCAGCAGGGCCGGGACAGGGTACTCTGGGGCCAACGTCCTGACTTTC	CASRAGTGYSGANVLTF
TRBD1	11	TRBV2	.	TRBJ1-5	TGTGCCAGCAGGGGGACAGGGCCCCCGCATTTT	CASRGTGPPHF
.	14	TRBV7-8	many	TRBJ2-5	TGTGCCAGCAGCTTAGCTTGGCACCAAGAGACCCAGTACTTC	CASSLAWHQETQYF
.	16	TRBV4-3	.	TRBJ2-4	TGCGCCAGCAGCCAAGATCTTATTGGAGGCGGGGACATTCAGTACTTC	CASSQDLIGGGDIQYF
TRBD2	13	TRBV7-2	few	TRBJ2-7	TGTGCCAGCAGCCGTGGGGGGGACTACGAGCAGTACTTC	CASSRGGDYEQYF
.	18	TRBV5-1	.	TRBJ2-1	TGCGCCAGCAGCCCCATTGAGCTCCTACATGGGTCCTACAATGAGCAGTTCTTC	CASSPIELLHGSYNEQFF
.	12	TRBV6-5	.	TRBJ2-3	TGTGCCAGCAAACCACGGGGGGATACGCAGTATTTT	CASKPRGDTQYF
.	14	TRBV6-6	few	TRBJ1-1	TGTGCCAGCAGTTACCGGGAGACGAACACTGAAGCTTTCTTT	CASSYRETNTEAFF
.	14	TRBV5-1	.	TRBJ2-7	TGCGCCAGCAGCTCCACAGGTGGGGTGAGGGAGCAGTACTTC	CASSSTGGVREQYF
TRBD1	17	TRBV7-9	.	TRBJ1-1	TGTGCCAGCAGCTTATCCCAGGGGGCTTTAAAGGTCGCTGAAGCTTTCTTT	CASSLSQGALKVAEAFF
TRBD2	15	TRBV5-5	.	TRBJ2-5	TGTGCCAGCAGCCTACCGGGACTAGCAGTTGAGACCCAGTACTTC	CASSLPGLAVETQYF
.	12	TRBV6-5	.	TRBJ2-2	TGTGCCAGCAGTTACTCGGACGGGGAGCTGTTTTTT	CASSYSDGELFF
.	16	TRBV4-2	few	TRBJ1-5	TGTGCCAGCAGCCAAGAGCGGCAGGGCATAGTTCAGCCCCAGCATTTT	CASSQERQGIVQPQHF
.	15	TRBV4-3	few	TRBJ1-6	TGCGCCAGCAGCCAACAGGGGCAATATAATTCACCCCTCCACTTT	CASSQQGQYNSPLHF
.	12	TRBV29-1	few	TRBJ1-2	TGCAGCGCGAAAGGACAGACCTATGGCTACACCTTC	CSAKGQTYGYTF
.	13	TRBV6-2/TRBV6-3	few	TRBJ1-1	TGTGCCAGCACCTTTACCCGGAACACTGAAGCTTTCTTT	CASTFTRNTEAFF
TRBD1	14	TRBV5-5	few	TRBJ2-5	TGTGCCAGCAGTCATCCCCACAGGGGAGAGACCCAGTACTTC	CASSHPHRGETQYF
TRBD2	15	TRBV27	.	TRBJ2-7	TGTGCCAGCAGTCCCCTAGCGGGGGTGACGTACGAGCAGTACTTC	CASSPLAGVTYEQYF
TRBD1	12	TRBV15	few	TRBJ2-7	TGTGCCACCAAGGGGGCCACCTACGAGCAGTACTTC	CATKGATYEQYF
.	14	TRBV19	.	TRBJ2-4	TGTGCCAGTCGTAGCCGTTTGAAGGAAAACATTCAGTACTTC	CASRSRLKENIQYF
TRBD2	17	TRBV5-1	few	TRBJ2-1	TGCGCCAGCAGTTACGGACTAGCGGGGAGCTCCTACAATGAGCAGTTCTTC	CASSYGLAGSSYNEQFF
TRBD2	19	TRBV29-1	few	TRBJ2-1	TGCAGCGTTGTAGACCTGGCGCTCGGCGGGGGGACTGCCTACAATGAGCAGTTCTTC	CSVVDLALGGGTAYNEQFF
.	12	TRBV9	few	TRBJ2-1	TGTGCCAGCAGCGTAGCCGCGGATGAGCAGTTCTTC	CASSVAADEQFF
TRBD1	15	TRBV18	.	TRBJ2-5	TGTGCCAGCTCACGAGGACAGGGAGTCCAAGAGACCCAGTACTTC	CASSRGQGVQETQYF
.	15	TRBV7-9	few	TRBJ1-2	TGTGCCAGCAGCTCACATACACCCGGGCTCCACGGCTACACCTTC	CASSSHTPGLHGYTF
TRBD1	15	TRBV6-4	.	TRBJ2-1	TGTGCCAGCAGTGAAGGGGGCCGCTCCTACAATGAGCAGTTCTTC	CASSEGGRSYNEQFF
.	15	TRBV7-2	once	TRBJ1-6	TGTGCCAGCAGCTTGCACAGGGTAGAGCATTCACCCCTCCACTTT	CASSLHRVEHSPLHF
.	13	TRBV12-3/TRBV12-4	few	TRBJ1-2	TGTGCCAGCAGCCCGACAGGCTGGTCTGGCTACACCTTC	CASSPTGWSGYTF
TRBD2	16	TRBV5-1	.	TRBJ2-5	TGCGCCAGCAGCTTCCCAGCGGGGGGGACCCAAGAGACCCAGTACTTC	CASSFPAGGTQETQYF